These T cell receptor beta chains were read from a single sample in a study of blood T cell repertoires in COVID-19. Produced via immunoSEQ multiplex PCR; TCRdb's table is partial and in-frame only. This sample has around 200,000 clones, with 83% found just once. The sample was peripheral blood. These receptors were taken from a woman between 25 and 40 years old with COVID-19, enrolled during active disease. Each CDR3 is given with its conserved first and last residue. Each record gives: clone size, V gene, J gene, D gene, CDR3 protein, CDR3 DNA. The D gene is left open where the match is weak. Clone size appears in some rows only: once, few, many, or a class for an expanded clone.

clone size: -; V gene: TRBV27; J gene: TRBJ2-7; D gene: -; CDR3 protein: CASSLYGAGVLEEQYF; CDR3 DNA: TGTGCCAGCAGTTTATATGGGGCAGGGGTCTTGGAAGAGCAGTACTTC
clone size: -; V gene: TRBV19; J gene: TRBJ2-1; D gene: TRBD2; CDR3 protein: CASSERDPLRFF; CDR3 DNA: TGTGCCAGTAGTGAGCGGGATCCCCTGCGGTTCTTC
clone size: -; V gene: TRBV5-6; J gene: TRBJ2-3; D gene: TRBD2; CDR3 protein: CASSLVAQRGGRGTDTQYF; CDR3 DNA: TGTGCCAGCAGCTTGGTGGCCCAGCGGGGGGGCCGAGGCACAGATACGCAGTATTTT
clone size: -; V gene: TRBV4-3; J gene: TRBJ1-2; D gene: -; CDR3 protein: CASSQDLQGFYGYTF; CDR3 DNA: TGCGCCAGCAGCCAAGATCTACAGGGTTTCTATGGCTACACCTTC
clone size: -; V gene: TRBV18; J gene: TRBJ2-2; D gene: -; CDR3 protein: CASSPRQNTGELFF; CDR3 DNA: TGTGCCAGCTCACCGAGACAGAACACCGGGGAGCTGTTTTTT
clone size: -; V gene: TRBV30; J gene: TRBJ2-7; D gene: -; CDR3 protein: CAWRPPGLGAGGSYEQYF; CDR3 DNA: TGTGCCTGGAGGCCTCCGGGGCTGGGGGCCGGCGGGTCCTACGAGCAGTACTTC
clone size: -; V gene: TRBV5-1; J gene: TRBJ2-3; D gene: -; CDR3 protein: CASSSKYTQYF; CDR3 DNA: TGCGCCAGCAGCTCAAAATATACGCAGTATTTT
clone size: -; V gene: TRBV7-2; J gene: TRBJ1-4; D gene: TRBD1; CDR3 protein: CASSLAGQVYEKLFF; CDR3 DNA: TGTGCCAGCAGCTTAGCAGGACAGGTGTATGAAAAACTGTTTTTT
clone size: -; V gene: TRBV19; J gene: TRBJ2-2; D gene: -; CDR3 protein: CASLGLNTGELFF; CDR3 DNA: TGTGCCAGCCTGGGACTTAACACCGGGGAGCTGTTTTTT
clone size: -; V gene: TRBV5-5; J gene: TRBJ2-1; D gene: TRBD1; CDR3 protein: CASSPTGGSYNEQFF; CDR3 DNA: TGTGCCAGCAGCCCGACAGGGGGCTCCTACAATGAGCAGTTCTTC
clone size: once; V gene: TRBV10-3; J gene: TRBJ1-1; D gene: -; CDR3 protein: CAISGEGGNTEAFF; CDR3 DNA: TGTGCCATCAGTGGGGAGGGGGGGAACACTGAAGCTTTCTTT
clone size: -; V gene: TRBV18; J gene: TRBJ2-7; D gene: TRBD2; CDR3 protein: CASSPGLAGDEQYF; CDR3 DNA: TGTGCCAGCTCGCCAGGGCTAGCGGGAGACGAGCAGTACTTC
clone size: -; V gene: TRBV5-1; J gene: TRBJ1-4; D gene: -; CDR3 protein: CASSEALNRNEKLFF; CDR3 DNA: TGCGCCAGCAGCGAGGCGCTGAACCGTAATGAAAAACTGTTTTTT
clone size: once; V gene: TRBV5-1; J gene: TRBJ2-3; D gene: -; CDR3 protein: CASSLARTSTDTQYF; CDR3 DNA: TGCGCCAGCAGCTTGGCCCGAACTAGCACAGATACGCAGTATTTT
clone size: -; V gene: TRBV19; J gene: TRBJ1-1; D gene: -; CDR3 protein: CASSIPSGSLNTEAFF; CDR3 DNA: TGTGCCAGTAGTATACCCTCCGGGTCCCTGAACACTGAAGCTTTCTTT
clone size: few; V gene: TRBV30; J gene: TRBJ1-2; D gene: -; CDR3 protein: CAWSVGRGIVGYTF; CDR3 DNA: TGTGCCTGGAGTGTTGGGAGAGGGATCGTAGGCTACACCTTC
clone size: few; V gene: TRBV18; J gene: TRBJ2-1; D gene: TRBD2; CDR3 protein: CASSPSSGGYNEQFF; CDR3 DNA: TGTGCCAGCTCCCCAAGTAGCGGGGGGTACAATGAGCAGTTCTTC